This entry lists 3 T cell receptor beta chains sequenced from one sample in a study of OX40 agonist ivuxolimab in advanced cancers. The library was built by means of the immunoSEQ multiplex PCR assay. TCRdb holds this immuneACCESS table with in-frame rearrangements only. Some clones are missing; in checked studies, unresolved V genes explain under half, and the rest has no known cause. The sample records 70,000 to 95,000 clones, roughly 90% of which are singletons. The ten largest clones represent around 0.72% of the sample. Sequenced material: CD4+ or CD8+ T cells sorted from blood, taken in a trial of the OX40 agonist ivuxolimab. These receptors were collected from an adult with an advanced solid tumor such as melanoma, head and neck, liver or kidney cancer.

CDR3 in DNA: TGTGCCAGCAGTCTTGCGCCGAGTCAGCCCCAGCATTTT. Its translation: CASSLAPSQPQHF. The chain employs TRBV2 and TRBJ1-5; D gene uncertain. The CDR3 is made up of 13 amino acids. Germline values: CDR1 SNHLY, CDR2 FYNNEI. The V gene lost 5 bases and the J gene lost 6 bases, with 11 bases spanning the gap.

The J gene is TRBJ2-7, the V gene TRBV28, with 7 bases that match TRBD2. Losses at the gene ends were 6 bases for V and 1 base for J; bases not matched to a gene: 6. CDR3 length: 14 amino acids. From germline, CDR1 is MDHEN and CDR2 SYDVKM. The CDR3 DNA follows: TGTGCCAGCAGGTCCCGGGGAGGGTCCTACGAGCAGTACTTC. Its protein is CASRSRGGSYEQYF.

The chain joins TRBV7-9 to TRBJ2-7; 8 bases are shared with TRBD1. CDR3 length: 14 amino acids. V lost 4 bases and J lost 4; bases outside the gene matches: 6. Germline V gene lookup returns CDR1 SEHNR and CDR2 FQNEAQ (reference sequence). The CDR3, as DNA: TGTGCCAGCAGCTCGCGGACAGGGTTATACGAGCAGTACTTC. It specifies CASSSRTGLYEQYF.